This paragraph covers one T cell receptor (beta chain) sequence. Its specificity is unknown. The data were taken from a study of OX40 agonist ivuxolimab in advanced cancers. Background on the study: Of mixed ages from about 20 to 80 and averaging approximately 60 years, the group was just under 85% male. Three individuals attained partial responses, comprising one hepatocellular carcinoma case and two cutaneous melanoma cases.

Study-wide results and limits: Within 6 weeks, CD4+ and CD8+ blood T cells expanded clonally at 0.1 to 3.0 mg/kg.

A history of autoimmune disease or systemic immunosuppression excluded patients. This CDR3 contains 21 residues. In germline, CDR1 is MGHRA, CDR2 YSYEKL. V shed 4 bases and J 1 base; nucleotides not matched to a gene: 22. Repertoires were generated with immunoSEQ multiplex PCR, while TCRdb's copy carries only in-frame clones and drops some. The data contain over 15,000 clones, approximately 79% of them singletons. The sequence was collected from an adult with an advanced solid tumor such as melanoma, head and neck, liver or kidney cancer. The specimen was CD4+ or CD8+ T cells sorted from blood, collected in a trial of the OX40 agonist ivuxolimab. The chain couples TRBV4-1 to TRBJ1-1; 9 bases fit TRBD1. The DNA of the CDR3 is TGCGCCAGCAGCCGACAGGGACAGGGTGACGGGGTAGGGCGAACGAACACTGAAGCTTTCTTT. Protein sequence: CASSRQGQGDGVGRTNTEAFF.